These 26 T cell receptor beta chains originate from one sample sequenced in a study of blood T cell repertoires in COVID-19. The repertoire was sequenced with immunoSEQ multiplex PCR; TCRdb's copy has only in-frame clones and lacks some. This sample has 280,000 or so clones; around 90% occur once, and the top ten carry roughly 9%. Sequenced sample: peripheral blood. The receptors were sampled from a man younger than 30 with active or convalescent COVID-19.

This chain links TRBV4-3 with TRBJ1-1; D unresolved. Germline CDR1 reads LGHNA; CDR2 reads YSLEER. The CDR3 sequence is 14 residues long. V shed 4 bases and J shed 1 base, with 10 bases lying between them. The CDR3 here is CASSRAETNTEAFF. The CDR3 DNA is TGCGCCAGCAGCCGAGCGGAGACGAACACTGAAGCTTTCTTT.

This chain joins TRBV3-1 (or the pseudogene TRBV3-2) and TRBJ2-3; 10 bases agree with TRBD2. The junction had 12 bases not matched to a gene; V was cut back by 4 bases and J by 8 bases. Germline V gene lookup returns CDR1 LGHDT and CDR2 YNNKEL (reference sequence). The CDR3 runs 16 residues. CDR3 residues: CASSLQRGGRLSTQYF. The CDR3 nucleotides read TGTGCCAGCAGCCTACAGCGGGGGGGCCGGTTGAGTACGCAGTATTTT.

The rearrangement links TRBV7-9 to TRBJ1-4, with 10 bases fitting TRBD1. Germline CDR1 is SEHNR and CDR2 is FQNEAQ (reference sequence). Trimming cost V 3 bases and J 6 bases; bases outside gene matches: 4. The CDR3 loop spans 15 amino acids. The chain's CDR3 is CASSFPGQGYEKLFF. CDR3 nucleotides: TGTGCCAGCAGCTTTCCGGGACAGGGGTATGAAAAACTGTTTTTT.

The chain couples TRBV27 to TRBJ1-1; 8 nucleotides align to TRBD1. The V gene's germline CDR1 is MNHEY and CDR2 SMNVEV (reference sequence). The CDR3 spans 15 residues. The V gene end was trimmed by 7 bases and the J gene end by 1 base; junction bases not matched to a gene: 8. The DNA of the CDR3 is TGTGCCAGCACGTCCGGGACAGGCGGGAACACTGAAGCTTTCTTT. Its protein product is CASTSGTGGNTEAFF.

The V gene is TRBV7-3, the J gene TRBJ2-7; 10 nucleotides align to TRBD2. The CDR3 extends over 15 amino acids. After removal of 5 bases from V and 3 bases from J, the junction contained 7 bases not matched to a gene. Germline loops: CDR1 SGHTA, CDR2 FQGTGA. Here the CDR3 DNA reads TGTGCCAGCAGCCCAAGCGGGGGGGCCGGCTACGAGCAGTACTTC. This gives the protein CASSPSGGAGYEQYF.

The J gene is TRBJ1-5, the V gene TRBV7-8; D not resolved. V was trimmed by 1 base and J by 0 bases, leaving 7 bases between them. The CDR3 is 15 residues long. Germline CDR1 is SGHVS and CDR2 is FQNEAQ. The CDR3: CASSLERGSNQPQHF. The DNA of the CDR3 is TGTGCCAGCAGCTTAGAGCGGGGTAGCAATCAGCCCCAGCATTTT.

The chain joins TRBV14 to TRBJ2-1; 9 bases line up with TRBD2. Trimming removed 1 base from V and 3 bases from J; junction bases left unmatched: 4. The CDR3 has 16 residues. The germline CDR1 and CDR2 sequences are SGHDN and FVKESK. CDR3: CASSQALAGHYNEQFF. CDR3 DNA: TGTGCCAGCAGCCAAGCCCTAGCGGGGCACTACAATGAGCAGTTCTTC.

V and J are TRBV5-4 and TRBJ2-7, with 12 positions matching TRBD2. The CDR3 totals 15 residues. CDR1 and CDR2 (germline): SGHNT, YYREEE (reference sequence). V shed 4 bases, J shed 6 bases, and the junction held 8 bases outside the gene matches. The CDR3 spells CASSRTSGAPSEQYF. The DNA of the CDR3 is TGTGCCAGCAGCCGGACTAGCGGGGCCCCGTCCGAGCAGTACTTC.

This chain uses TRBV10-3 with TRBJ2-3, with 10 bases matching TRBD2. This CDR3 has 15 residues. Trimming cost V 4 bases and J 5 bases; bases outside gene matches: 6. The germline CDR1 and CDR2 sequences are ENHRY and SYGVKD. Here the CDR3 DNA reads TGTGCCATCAGTGGGGGTAGCGGGGGGCTAGATACGCAGTATTTT. This codes for CAISGGSGGLDTQYF.

The genes are TRBV6-5 and TRBJ1-5, with D possibly being TRBD1 (6 bases). V lost 4 bases to trimming and J lost 7 bases, with 14 bases between them. The length of the CDR3 is 14 residues. The germline V gene encodes CDR1 MNHEY and CDR2 SVGAGI. CDR3 sequence reads: CASSSTGLDQPQHF. In nucleotides, the CDR3 is TGTGCCAGCAGTTCTACAGGGTTAGACCAGCCCCAGCATTTT.

This sequence joins TRBV7-6 and TRBJ2-1; D perhaps matches TRBD2 (5 bases). CDR1 is SGHVS, CDR2 FNYEAQ, per germline. V was pared by 5 bases and J by 0 bases, with 17 bases between. The CDR3 totals 17 residues. CDR3 nucleotide sequence: TGTGCCAGCAGCGGACGTGGCGGCGCGGGCTCCTACAATGAGCAGTTCTTC. This codes for CASSGRGGAGSYNEQFF.

The gene calls are TRBV9 and TRBJ2-7; TRBD1 matches at 7 bases. Germline V gene data show CDR1 as SGDLS and CDR2 as YYNGEE. The CDR3 is 14 amino acids. Trimming removed 5 bases from V and 2 bases from J; junction bases left unmatched: 7. In nucleotides, the CDR3 is TGTGCCAGCAGTAGCCGGGACAGTCCCTACGAGCAGTACTTC. Its translation: CASSSRDSPYEQYF. Supplemented by reference TRBV9 and TRBJ2-7, the full variable domain reads DSGVTQTPKHLITATGQRVTLRCSPRSGDLSVYWYQQSLDQGLQFLIQYYNGEERAKGNILERFSAQQFPDLHSELNLSSLELGDSALYFCASSSRDSPYEQYFGPGTRLTVT.

For the CDR3, the DNA is TGTGCCAGCAGCTTGGGCGCTGGGGACAGACCCTACGAGCAGTACTTC. Protein: CASSLGAGDRPYEQYF. The chain employs TRBV5-6 and TRBJ2-7; 7 positions agree with TRBD1. J lost 2 bases, V lost 0 bases, and 8 bases had no gene match. The CDR3 is made up of 16 amino acids. Germline assignment: CDR1 SGHDT and CDR2 YYEEEE.

This clone was recorded a few times. The sample holds other DNA sequences that translate to the same CDR3. This rearrangement joins TRBV27 to TRBJ1-5; D uncertain. CDR1 and CDR2 from the germline V gene are MNHEY and SMNVEV (reference sequence). This CDR3 is built from 14 residues. Trimming took off 5 bases at V and 2 bases at J, with 10 bases between the two ends. The CDR3 DNA is TGTGCCAGCAGTCCGCTTGGAGGCAATCAGCCCCAGCATTTT. This sequence encodes CASSPLGGNQPQHF.

The chain has TRBV7-2 and TRBJ2-7, with TRBD2 as a possible D gene (6 bases). The ends were cut back, 4 bases at V and 0 bases at J, with 13 bases in the middle. Germline values: CDR1 SGHTA, CDR2 FQGNSA. The CDR3 runs 15 residues. This CDR3 is CASSSSGGPSYEQYF. The CDR3 nucleotides are TGTGCCAGCAGCTCCTCCGGGGGTCCCTCCTACGAGCAGTACTTC.

The CDR3 bases are TGTGCCAGCAGCTTAGGTCGGGGGAGTGAAGACGAGCAGTACTTC. This encodes CASSLGRGSEDEQYF. The chain uses TRBV11-3 and TRBJ2-7; perhaps TRBD2 as D (6 bases). Trimming removed 1 base at V and 5 bases at J, with 15 bases between. This CDR3 has 15 residues. Per germline, CDR1 SGHNT and CDR2 YENEEA. The variable domain in full, completed from reference TRBV11-3 and TRBJ2-7, reads EAGVVQSPRYKIIEKKQPVAFWCNPISGHNTLYWYLQNLGQGPELLIRYENEEAVDDSQLPKDRFSAERLKGVDSTLKIQPAELGDSAVYLCASSLGRGSEDEQYFGPGTRLTVT.

The CDR3, as DNA: TGTGCCAGCAGCCAAGATTTCCTAGCGGGGGGCATTGAGCAGTTCTTC. Translated, it gives CASSQDFLAGGIEQFF. The chain recombines TRBV14 with TRBJ2-1; 11 positions agree with TRBD2. Losses at the gene ends were 0 bases for V and 9 bases for J; bases not matched to a gene: 7. From germline, CDR1 is SGHDN and CDR2 FVKESK. CDR3 length equals 16 residues.

The chain has TRBV5-6 and TRBJ1-1; 7 nucleotides align to TRBD1. The CDR3 length is 12 residues. V was pared by 4 bases and J by 7 bases, with 4 bases of the junction left unmatched. CDR1 is SGHDT and CDR2 is YYEEEE in the germline V gene. Here the CDR3 reads CASSRGQGEAFF. Written as DNA, the CDR3 is TGTGCCAGCAGCAGGGGGCAGGGTGAAGCTTTCTTT.

The chain uses TRBV2 and TRBJ2-3, with a weak D call TRBD1 (5 bases). Trimming removed 7 bases from V and 4 bases from J, with 12 bases in between. Germline V lookup: CDR1 SNHLY, CDR2 FYNNEI. The CDR3 runs 13 residues. The CDR3 is CASTGPWADTQYF. CDR3 DNA sequence: TGTGCCAGCACAGGGCCCTGGGCAGATACGCAGTATTTT.

In its sample, this clone was seen once. The V gene is TRBV5-1, the J gene TRBJ1-5, with D perhaps matching TRBD1 (5 bases). The CDR3 consists of 15 residues. Trimming left V 4 bases short and J 3 bases short, with 14 bases between. Germline lookup yields CDR1 SGHRS and CDR2 YFSETQ. The CDR3 DNA sequence: TGCGCCAGCAGCCGGGGAGGGGATAACAATCAGCCCCAGCATTTT. Amino acid sequence: CASSRGGDNNQPQHF.

The CDR3 nucleotides read TGTGCCAGCAGCTTAGTTGGGACAGCGTCTGAAGCTTTCTTT. It is translated as CASSLVGTASEAFF. The rearrangement joins TRBV7-2 to TRBJ1-1; 7 bases are shared with TRBD1. With 1 base clipped from V and 6 bases from J, the junction kept 5 bases outside the gene matches. This CDR3 is built from 14 residues. The germline gives CDR1 SGHTA, CDR2 FQGNSA.

This clone was found a few times. J is TRBJ1-1 and V is TRBV5-4; D possibly corresponds to TRBD1 (6 bases). The germline V gene has CDR1 SGHNT and CDR2 YYREEE (reference sequence). The CDR3 loop spans 14 amino acids. Trimming pared 2 bases from V and 4 bases from J, leaving 12 bases between. CDR3 in amino acids: CASSLFTGSTEAFF. CDR3 DNA sequence: TGTGCCAGCAGCTTATTCACAGGGAGCACTGAAGCTTTCTTT. Filled out from reference TRBV5-4 and TRBJ1-1, the complete variable domain reads ETGVTQSPTHLIKTRGQQVTLRCSSQSGHNTVSWYQQALGQGPQFIFQYYREEENGRGNFPPRFSGLQFPNYSSELNVNALELDDSALYLCASSLFTGSTEAFFGQGTRLTVV.

The CDR3 sequence: CASSQDQGRPGQGKETQYF. The CDR3 bases are TGCGCCAGCAGCCAAGACCAGGGGAGACCGGGACAGGGCAAAGAGACCCAGTACTTC. The gene calls are TRBV4-1 and TRBJ2-5; TRBD1 matches at 9 bases. The junction had 14 bases not matched to a gene; V was cut back by 0 bases and J by 3 bases. The germline V gene has CDR1 MGHRA and CDR2 YSYEKL. This CDR3 comprises 19 residues.

CDR3 bases: TGTGCCAGCTTGGGGGCAGTTCAGAATGAAAAACTGTTTTTT. It translates to CASLGAVQNEKLFF. This chain connects TRBV6-5 to TRBJ1-4, with D perhaps TRBD1 (6 bases). Trimming took 8 bases from V and 5 from J, leaving 15 bases between them. The CDR3 totals 14 residues. Looked up from germline, CDR1 is MNHEY and CDR2 is SVGAGI.

The CDR3 is CASSAYHQGITGELFF. In DNA form, the CDR3 reads TGTGCCAGCAGCGCGTACCATCAGGGTATCACCGGGGAGCTGTTTTTT. The chain links TRBV5-6 to TRBJ2-2; TRBD1 might be the D (5 bases). Germline V gives CDR1 SGHDT, CDR2 YYEEEE. The CDR3 length is 16 residues. The germline V and J ends were trimmed by 4 bases and 4 bases, with 17 bases remaining between them.

The chain links TRBV2 to TRBJ1-5; 7 positions agree with TRBD1. The CDR3 totals 18 residues. Trimming took 5 bases from V and 0 from J; bases not matched to a gene: 13. Germline V gives CDR1 SNHLY, CDR2 FYNNEI. CDR3 sequence reads: CASSKTGSGQYSNQPQHF. Here the CDR3 DNA reads TGTGCCAGCAGTAAGACAGGGTCAGGGCAGTATAGCAATCAGCCCCAGCATTTT.